This entry describes one T cell receptor beta chain. Its antigen target is currently unknown. Base qualities are not at hand, and no much larger clone is one base apart. After about 10 days of culture, CD4+ T cells were isolated with the EasySep CD4+ T cell isolation kit. Convalescent patients had PCR-confirmed SARS-CoV-2 infection between March and December 2020, before Alpha, Beta and Delta variants emerged in the United States. Half of the culture medium was replaced with fresh IL-2-containing medium on days 3 and 7. Unless noted otherwise, every peptide stimulation condition was cultured in triplicate wells. Using Ficoll-Paque Plus gradient centrifugation, PBMC were separated from whole blood and then either used fresh or cryopreserved at -140C. The QIAamp micro DNA kit was used to extract genomic DNA from the cultured CD4+ T cells. The protocol used for the library was the immunoSEQ multiplex PCR assay. TCR beta CDR3 sequencing was performed on DNA from the cultured, isolated CD4+ T cells. Per the authors' processing: Non-productive TCR sequences were removed, reads were trimmed to the CDR3 region, and CDR3s of at least 7 amino acids were retained. The MANAFEST web app was used to identify antigen-specific clonotypes by comparing expansion in peptide wells with expansion in reference cultures. To count as positive, a clone had to show expansion at FDR<0.05 compared with the reference and with all other wells, an odds ratio above 5, and a frequency above 0.1% in two replicate wells. Cross-reactive clonotypes were defined as significantly expanded in SARS-CoV-2 spike wells and in at least one common cold coronavirus spike condition. Levenshtein distance calculated with the stringdist R package was used to assess CDR3 similarity, and unrooted trees were constructed with ape in R 3.6.1. Sourced from immuneACCESS, this table was stored by TCRdb with only in-frame sequences that have V and J called. A share of the clones is absent; for the studies checked, an unresolved V gene accounts for under half, and the remainder has no known explanation. The V and J calls and clone size were taken over from that table, and D and trimming were inferred from the DNA. The sample profile shows under 50,000 clones; around 74% of them were found once. The ten largest clones take up roughly 8.7% of the sample.

The record originates from a study of vaccination effects on CD4 cells after COVID-19 (dated by TCRdb to between 2021 and 2024). With respect to the entire study: In the ViraFEST assay, PBMC were stimulated with viral peptide pools, and antigen-specific CD4+ T cell clonotypes were then identified by expansion using TCR sequencing. Each participant received two doses of an mRNA SARS-CoV-2 vaccine, either BNT162b2 or mRNA-1273. Pre-vaccine samples from a couple of convalescent patients were drawn 16 days and one week before the first dose, 142 and 148 days after COVID-19 diagnosis. Two million PBMC per well were cultured in IMDM with roughly 5% human AB serum, roughly 10 IU/ml IL-2 and gentamicin, plus 10 ug/ml peptides. SARS-CoV-2 spike-specific CD4+ TCR repertoires were compared before and after mRNA vaccination in COVID-19 convalescent patients and in infection-naive vaccine recipients. The full study included fewer than eleven COVID-19 convalescent patients and several SARS-CoV-2-naive healthy vaccine recipients. Cultures from other donors in the study were sequenced with the Oncomine TCR Beta short-read assay on an Illumina iSeq 100.

Including the terminal cysteine and phenylalanine, the CDR3 comprises 14 residues. Left in the record is the CDR3 DNA by itself, 42 bases read in frame from the first base. V has 5 bases trimmed and J has 6 bases trimmed; junction bases matching no gene number 4. Looking up the germline V gene (reference sequence) yields CDR1 SEHNR and CDR2 FQNEAQ. Broader findings and caveats from the paper: For convalescent patients, new clones induced by the vaccine made up most of the post-vaccine spike-reactive repertoire, and these new clones were largely distinct from the clones induced by infection. The study was limited by a small number of convalescent patients and lacked early post-infection timepoints. Clones induced by infection and clones induced by vaccination both contracted markedly at late timepoints after vaccination, which fits with T cell responses waning over time.

This specimen was CD4+ T cells from PBMCs cultured without peptide, taken before COVID-19 vaccination. This TCR derives from a human donor who had a prior SARS-CoV-2 infection. Recombination linked TRBV7-9 to TRBJ2-1; TRBD1 agrees with 10 junctional bases. The sequenced DNA: TGTGCCAGCAGCCCGGGACAGGGGCCCAATGAGCAGTTCTTC. It codes for CASSPGQGPNEQFF.